These T cell receptor beta chains were read from a single sample in a study of human T cells and chemical hapten exposure. TCRdb recomputed calls from the RACE reads with MiXCR, one row per CDR3 protein. The sample contains roughly 380,000 distinct CDR3 sequences, roughly 4.8% of which appear only once. The sample was whole blood, taken in connection with sensitization to the hapten diphenylcyclopropenone (DPC). These receptor sequences come from a woman in her forties or fifties with alopecia areata. Some clones in this sample may be carry-over from other donors' samples. CDR3s include the opening cysteine and the closing phenylalanine or tryptophan. A D gene is named only where the DNA matches it firmly. Clone size is not always given. Where it is, it says once, few, many or a class for expanded clones.

J gene: TRBJ1-1
clone size: many
D gene: TRBD1
V gene: TRBV11-2
CDR3 DNA: TGTGCCAGCAGCTTGGGCAGGGGGCGGTCTGAAGCTTTCTTT
CDR3 protein: CASSLGRGRSEAFF

J gene: TRBJ1-1
clone size: few
D gene: .
V gene: TRBV6-2/TRBV6-3
CDR3 DNA: TGTGCCAGCAGTTACTCGTGGGGCCAGTCCATGAACACTGAAGCTTTCTTT
CDR3 protein: CASSYSWGQSMNTEAFF

J gene: TRBJ2-7
clone size: few
D gene: .
V gene: TRBV7-2
CDR3 DNA: TGTGCCAGCAGCCCGCCGCCACCGGGGCCGTCGGTCTCTTACGAGCAGTACTTC
CDR3 protein: CASSPPPPGPSVSYEQYF

J gene: TRBJ2-6
clone size: .
D gene: .
V gene: TRBV3-1
CDR3 DNA: TGTGCCAGCAGCCAAGATCCTATAGGGGGGGCATCTGGGGCCAACGTCCTGACTTTC
CDR3 protein: CASSQDPIGGASGANVLTF

J gene: TRBJ2-5
clone size: many
D gene: TRBD1
V gene: TRBV7-7
CDR3 DNA: TGTGCCAGCAGCTCGGGACAGCCCGGGGAAGAGACCCAGTACTTC
CDR3 protein: CASSSGQPGEETQYF

J gene: TRBJ2-3
clone size: .
D gene: TRBD2
V gene: TRBV13
CDR3 DNA: TGTGCCAGCAGCCTGGGACTAGCGGGGGGCGAAGGGACAGATACGCAGTATTTT
CDR3 protein: CASSLGLAGGEGTDTQYF

J gene: TRBJ1-1
clone size: .
D gene: .
V gene: TRBV7-2
CDR3 DNA: TGTGCCAGCAGCCCGATTAAGGGAACTGAAGCTTTCTTT
CDR3 protein: CASSPIKGTEAFF

J gene: TRBJ2-3
clone size: .
D gene: .
V gene: TRBV6-6
CDR3 DNA: TGTGCCAGCAGCCCGGGGCCCCCGATTCCTCCAGATACGCAGTATTTT
CDR3 protein: CASSPGPPIPPDTQYF

J gene: TRBJ1-2
clone size: .
D gene: .
V gene: TRBV29-1
CDR3 DNA: TGCAGCGGCAGGGACGGAATTAACTATGGCTACACCTTC
CDR3 protein: CSGRDGINYGYTF

J gene: TRBJ1-2
clone size: many
D gene: .
V gene: TRBV18
CDR3 DNA: TGTGCCAGCTCACCGGCGTCCGACTATGGCTACACCTTC
CDR3 protein: CASSPASDYGYTF

J gene: TRBJ1-6
clone size: many
D gene: .
V gene: TRBV27
CDR3 DNA: TGTGCCAGCAGTACCCTGGCAGGACATAATTCACCCCTCCACTTT
CDR3 protein: CASSTLAGHNSPLHF

J gene: TRBJ1-3
clone size: few
D gene: .
V gene: TRBV7-9
CDR3 DNA: TGTGCCAGCAGCTTAGCCAAGGGCACAGGGCTCTCTGGAAACACCATATATTTT
CDR3 protein: CASSLAKGTGLSGNTIYF

J gene: TRBJ2-1
clone size: many
D gene: .
V gene: TRBV7-2
CDR3 DNA: TGTGCCAGCAGCTTAGCAGAGGGCGTCGCTCAGTTCTTC
CDR3 protein: CASSLAEGVAQFF

J gene: TRBJ2-7
clone size: many
D gene: TRBD2
V gene: TRBV20-1
CDR3 DNA: TGCAGTGCTAGCGGCGGTAGCGGGAGGCACCCCTACGAGCAGTACTTC
CDR3 protein: CSASGGSGRHPYEQYF

J gene: TRBJ1-4
clone size: .
D gene: TRBD1
V gene: TRBV12-3/TRBV12-4
CDR3 DNA: TGTGCCAGCAGTGGAGGCAGGGGGGAAAAACTGTTTTTT
CDR3 protein: CASSGGRGEKLFF

J gene: TRBJ1-2
clone size: many
D gene: .
V gene: TRBV29-1
CDR3 DNA: TGCAGCGTTGAAGATCCGGAGGGGGGTGGCTACACCTTC
CDR3 protein: CSVEDPEGGGYTF

J gene: TRBJ2-3
clone size: .
D gene: TRBD2
V gene: TRBV6-6
CDR3 DNA: TGTGCCAGCCGATTGGGCGGGAGTATGACAGATACGCAGTATTTT
CDR3 protein: CASRLGGSMTDTQYF

J gene: TRBJ1-5
clone size: many
D gene: .
V gene: TRBV6-2/TRBV6-3
CDR3 DNA: TGTGCCAGCAGTTACTCTCGGCGGGGACAAACCCCCGCTAATGCTCAGCCCCAGCATTTT
CDR3 protein: CASSYSRRGQTPANAQPQHF

J gene: TRBJ2-7
clone size: many
D gene: .
V gene: TRBV30
CDR3 DNA: TGTGCCTGGAGTGCGGGGTTATACGAGCAGTACTTC
CDR3 protein: CAWSAGLYEQYF

J gene: TRBJ2-3
clone size: few
D gene: .
V gene: TRBV10-3
CDR3 DNA: TGTGCCATCAGCAAGGACAGTAGCACAGATACGCAGTATTTT
CDR3 protein: CAISKDSSTDTQYF

J gene: TRBJ2-3
clone size: many
D gene: .
V gene: TRBV29-1
CDR3 DNA: TGCAGCGTTGATCGGGGTACAGATACGCAGTATTTT
CDR3 protein: CSVDRGTDTQYF

J gene: TRBJ1-5
clone size: many
D gene: .
V gene: TRBV6-6
CDR3 DNA: TGTGCCAGCAGTTACCCGGACAGCTATAATCAGCCCCAGCATTTT
CDR3 protein: CASSYPDSYNQPQHF

J gene: TRBJ1-1
clone size: many
D gene: TRBD1
V gene: TRBV6-6
CDR3 DNA: TGTGCCAGCAGCCCGGGACAGGGAGCTTTCTTT
CDR3 protein: CASSPGQGAFF

J gene: TRBJ2-1
clone size: many
D gene: TRBD2
V gene: TRBV5-6
CDR3 DNA: TGTGCCAGCAGCAGCTTAGCGGGAGGTAGGGAGCAGTTCTTC
CDR3 protein: CASSSLAGGREQFF

J gene: TRBJ2-1
clone size: many
D gene: .
V gene: TRBV7-8
CDR3 DNA: TGTGCCAGCAGCCCCGCTAGCGACAATGAGCAGTTCTTC
CDR3 protein: CASSPASDNEQFF

J gene: TRBJ1-4
clone size: few
D gene: .
V gene: TRBV5-1
CDR3 DNA: TGCGCCAGCAGCTTGATTTCAGGGGACGCCTCGCCCGAGCTTAATGAAAAACTGTTTTTT
CDR3 protein: CASSLISGDASPELNEKLFF

J gene: TRBJ2-1
clone size: many
D gene: TRBD1
V gene: TRBV7-8
CDR3 DNA: TGTGCCAGCAGCCCCAGGACATCCGGGGGACAGGGGTCCTACAATGAGCAGTTCTTC
CDR3 protein: CASSPRTSGGQGSYNEQFF

J gene: TRBJ1-4
clone size: .
D gene: .
V gene: TRBV4-1
CDR3 DNA: TGCGCCAGCAGCCAAACCTTTGGAGGGGAAAAACTGTTTTTT
CDR3 protein: CASSQTFGGEKLFF

J gene: TRBJ2-2
clone size: many
D gene: .
V gene: TRBV11-3
CDR3 DNA: TGTGCCAGCAGCTCGGTCGACAGGTGGAAAGGGGCCGGGGAGCTGTTTTTT
CDR3 protein: CASSSVDRWKGAGELFF

J gene: TRBJ1-4
clone size: .
D gene: TRBD1
V gene: TRBV27
CDR3 DNA: TGTGCCAGCAGTTTATTCAGGGGGGGGGAAAAACTGTTTTTT
CDR3 protein: CASSLFRGGEKLFF

J gene: TRBJ1-1
clone size: few
D gene: .
V gene: TRBV9
CDR3 DNA: TGTGCCAGCAGCGTAGGTCCGGGTATTAACACTGAAGCTTTCTTT
CDR3 protein: CASSVGPGINTEAFF

J gene: TRBJ2-5
clone size: many
D gene: .
V gene: TRBV5-1
CDR3 DNA: TGCGCCAGCTACAAATCCACCGGAGGGATGGGTCGGGCCCAGTACTTC
CDR3 protein: CASYKSTGGMGRAQYF

J gene: TRBJ2-7
clone size: .
D gene: TRBD2
V gene: TRBV30
CDR3 DNA: TGTGCCTGGAGTCCACGACTAGCGGGATCCTACGAGCAGTACTTC
CDR3 protein: CAWSPRLAGSYEQYF

J gene: TRBJ1-1
clone size: few
D gene: .
V gene: TRBV28
CDR3 DNA: TGTGCCAGCAGTCCAGCCCTATCCGGATTGAACACTGAAGCTTTCTTT
CDR3 protein: CASSPALSGLNTEAFF

J gene: TRBJ1-1
clone size: many
D gene: TRBD1
V gene: TRBV5-1
CDR3 DNA: TGCGCCAGCAGCTTGCGAGCGACAGGGGGCCTGAACACTGAAGCTTTCTTT
CDR3 protein: CASSLRATGGLNTEAFF

J gene: TRBJ2-7
clone size: .
D gene: .
V gene: TRBV14
CDR3 DNA: TGTGCCAGCAGCCAAGAACCCAGGGGACCCTACGAGCAGTACTTC
CDR3 protein: CASSQEPRGPYEQYF

J gene: TRBJ1-1
clone size: .
D gene: .
V gene: TRBV7-2
CDR3 DNA: TGTGCCAGCACCCTACAGGTTGGGAGCACTGAAGCTTTCTTT
CDR3 protein: CASTLQVGSTEAFF

J gene: TRBJ2-5
clone size: few
D gene: TRBD2
V gene: TRBV6-6
CDR3 DNA: TGTGCCAGCAGTCAAACTAGCGACCAAGAGACCCAGTACTTC
CDR3 protein: CASSQTSDQETQYF

J gene: TRBJ2-3
clone size: .
D gene: .
V gene: TRBV5-5
CDR3 DNA: TGTGCCAGCAGCTTGCACTTCTCCACAGATACGCAGTATTTT
CDR3 protein: CASSLHFSTDTQYF

J gene: TRBJ1-1
clone size: many
D gene: TRBD1
V gene: TRBV29-1
CDR3 DNA: TGCAGCGTAGGGGGCGGAGGAACTGAAGCTTTCTTT
CDR3 protein: CSVGGGGTEAFF

J gene: TRBJ1-2
clone size: many
D gene: .
V gene: TRBV12-3/TRBV12-4
CDR3 DNA: TGTGCCGCCTTCCGAGGGTTTGGCTACACCTTC
CDR3 protein: CAAFRGFGYTF

J gene: TRBJ2-7
clone size: .
D gene: .
V gene: TRBV14
CDR3 DNA: TGTGCCAGCAGCCAAGTAACTAACGAGCAGTACTTC
CDR3 protein: CASSQVTNEQYF

J gene: TRBJ2-1
clone size: few
D gene: .
V gene: TRBV29-1
CDR3 DNA: TGCAGCGTTTGGGCAAATACCTACAATGAGCAGTTCTTC
CDR3 protein: CSVWANTYNEQFF

J gene: TRBJ2-3
clone size: few
D gene: .
V gene: TRBV7-2
CDR3 DNA: TGTGCCAGCAGGGGGGACAACACAGATACGCAGTATTTT
CDR3 protein: CASRGDNTDTQYF

J gene: TRBJ1-1
clone size: many
D gene: .
V gene: TRBV11-2
CDR3 DNA: TGTGCCAGCAACCCATGGACGAGAGGCGCTTTCTTT
CDR3 protein: CASNPWTRGAFF

J gene: TRBJ2-3
clone size: many
D gene: TRBD2
V gene: TRBV7-8
CDR3 DNA: TGTGCCAGCAGCTTAGGAGCACTAGCGGCTAGCACAGATACGCAGTATTTT
CDR3 protein: CASSLGALAASTDTQYF

J gene: TRBJ2-1
clone size: many
D gene: .
V gene: TRBV6-2/TRBV6-3
CDR3 DNA: TGTGCCAGCAGTTCGCACTTCTACAATGAGCAGTTCTTC
CDR3 protein: CASSSHFYNEQFF

J gene: TRBJ2-5
clone size: few
D gene: TRBD1
V gene: TRBV5-8
CDR3 DNA: TGTGCCAGCAGCCTGGGACAGGGGGAGTCGGAGACCCAGTACTTC
CDR3 protein: CASSLGQGESETQYF

J gene: TRBJ2-1
clone size: few
D gene: .
V gene: TRBV6-2/TRBV6-3
CDR3 DNA: TGTGCCAGCAGTCCGTCGGCCCTCTCCTACAATGAGCAGTTCTTC
CDR3 protein: CASSPSALSYNEQFF

J gene: TRBJ1-5
clone size: many
D gene: .
V gene: TRBV2
CDR3 DNA: TGTGCCAGCAGTGAGCAGAATAGCAATCAGCCCCAGCATTTT
CDR3 protein: CASSEQNSNQPQHF

J gene: TRBJ1-1
clone size: many
D gene: TRBD1
V gene: TRBV12-3/TRBV12-4
CDR3 DNA: TGTGCCAGCAGTCGGGACAGGGGGCGGAGCACTGAAGCTTTCTTT
CDR3 protein: CASSRDRGRSTEAFF